This T cell receptor beta chain was identified during a study of blood T cell repertoires in COVID-19. Background on the study: There were acute and convalescent COVID-19 samples, and they came from the United States, Italy and Spain.

The CDR3 sequence is 16 residues long. Unmatched junction bases numbered 9, after V lost 4 bases and J lost 1 base. Germline V gene sequence: CDR1 SQVTM, CDR2 ANQGSEA. Authors' data handling: From reference gene primer amplification, estimates of nucleated cell counts were derived. Here immunoSEQ multiplex PCR was the method, and the copy in TCRdb shows in-frame clones only, minus some. V and J calls and clone size are given by that table; D and trimming were obtained from the DNA. The data hold 140,000 to 150,000 clones, with about 83% observed a single time. Sequenced material: PBMCs or T cells enriched from blood (not recorded which). The receptor was derived from a woman aged 50 to 65 who had been exposed to COVID-19. The chain links TRBV29-1 to TRBJ2-3; 9 positions match TRBD2. CDR3 in amino acids: CSVVGKKRGGTDTQYF. The CDR3 nucleotides are TGCAGCGTTGTCGGGAAAAAGCGGGGGGGCACAGATACGCAGTATTTT.